This T cell receptor beta chain is from a study of CD8 T cells in Susac syndrome. Trimming took 6 bases from V and 0 from J, leaving 14 bases between them. The CDR3 spans 15 residues. CDR1 and CDR2 from the germline V gene are MNHNS and SASEGT. Random hexamers primed reverse transcription of about 0.5 to 1 ug RNA. TCRdb ran MiXCR on the immunoSEQ multiplex PCR reads and lists one entry per CDR3 protein. The sample yields roughly 400,000 distinct CDR3 sequences, around 85% seen once. The sequence was collected from a human donor with multiple sclerosis. The sample was CD8+ T cells from PBMCs. The V gene is TRBV6-1, the J gene TRBJ1-1; D possibly corresponds to TRBD1 (5 bases). The CDR3: CASSIVWGMNTEAFF. As DNA, the CDR3 is TGTGCCAGCAGCATTGTTTGGGGGATGAACACTGAAGCTTTCTTT.